Listed below are T cell receptor beta chains from one sample, sequenced in a study of cytomegalovirus exposure and HLA in healthy donors. Assay: immunoSEQ multiplex PCR; the TCRdb copy retains only in-frame clones and omits some. The table has 100,000 to 150,000 clones, around 73% seen once; the top ten hold 1.4% to 1.5%. Sequencing was carried out using PBMCs. The source is a female donor in good health and CMV-seronegative. Both conserved end residues are part of each CDR3. Each record gives: D gene, J gene, V gene, clone size, CDR3 DNA, CDR3 protein. A D gene is named only where the DNA matches it firmly. Expanded clones are given a class, and other clones once, few, many or no size at all.

NA | TRBJ1-2 | TRBV14 | NA | TGTGCCAGCAGCCAAGACAGTATTCCCTATGGCTACACCTTC | CASSQDSIPYGYTF
TRBD2 | TRBJ2-1 | TRBV9 | NA | TGTGCCAGCAGCGTCGGGAGGGCAAGTAGAAATGAGCAGTTCTTC | CASSVGRASRNEQFF
TRBD1 | TRBJ1-5 | TRBV6-5 | NA | TGTGCCAGCAGTTACGCCGACAGGGACCAGCCCCAGCATTTT | CASSYADRDQPQHF
TRBD2 | TRBJ2-3 | TRBV2 | few | TGTGCCAGCGCCCTAGCGGGAGTGACAGATACGCAGTATTTT | CASALAGVTDTQYF
TRBD1 | TRBJ1-4 | TRBV5-1 | once | TGCGCCAGCGGCCAGGGGGCCTTTACTAATGAAAAACTGTTTTTT | CASGQGAFTNEKLFF
TRBD1 | TRBJ1-5 | TRBV29-1 | few | TGCAGCGTTGCAGGGACAGGCGATCAGCCCCAGCATTTT | CSVAGTGDQPQHF
TRBD2 | TRBJ2-7 | TRBV9 | NA | TGTGCCAGCAGCGCTGGGACTAGTCGCTCCCACGAGCAGTACTTC | CASSAGTSRSHEQYF
TRBD2 | TRBJ2-1 | TRBV4-2 | few | TGTGCCAGCAGCCTAAACTCCGGGACTACTTTCAATGAGCAGTTCTTC | CASSLNSGTTFNEQFF
NA | TRBJ2-1 | TRBV5-1 | NA | TGCGCCAGCAGCTTCGTGGGAGGACTCTACAATGAGCAGTTCTTC | CASSFVGGLYNEQFF
TRBD1 | TRBJ2-7 | TRBV7-8 | NA | TGTGCCAGCAGCTTAGGAGGGAGACAGGGGACCTACGAGCAGTACTTC | CASSLGGRQGTYEQYF
NA | TRBJ2-7 | TRBV27 | NA | TGTGCCAGCAGTTTATCGGGCCGCTCCTACGAGCAGTACTTC | CASSLSGRSYEQYF
TRBD2 | TRBJ2-1 | TRBV27 | NA | TGTGCCAGCAGTCCGGGACTAGCGGCAGGGAGCTCCTACAATGAGCAGTTCTTC | CASSPGLAAGSSYNEQFF
NA | TRBJ1-1 | TRBV10-3 | few | TGTGCCATCAGTGAAAGGAGTGAGATTGAAGCTTTCTTT | CAISERSEIEAFF
TRBD1 | TRBJ1-5 | TRBV2 | NA | TGTGCCAGCAGTGATGACAGGGTCCAGCCCCAGCATTTT | CASSDDRVQPQHF
NA | TRBJ2-3 | TRBV11-3 | NA | TGTGCCAGCAGCTTTTGGGGGGGCAGTCCAGATACGCAGTATTTT | CASSFWGGSPDTQYF
NA | TRBJ1-2 | TRBV2 | once | TGTGCCAGCAGTGAAGAGCCAGGAGGAGGGCATGGCTACACCTTC | CASSEEPGGGHGYTF
TRBD1 | TRBJ1-1 | TRBV2 | NA | TGTGCCAGCAGAATCCAGGGGGCAGGGACTGAAGCTTTCTTT | CASRIQGAGTEAFF
TRBD2 | TRBJ2-5 | TRBV7-7 | NA | TGTGCTAGCAGCGCGACTAGCGAAGAGACCCAGTACTTC | CASSATSEETQYF
NA | TRBJ2-5 | TRBV10-3 | few | TGTGCCATCAGTGTTGGAGGGGGCGGAGAGGAGACCCAGTACTTC | CAISVGGGGEETQYF
TRBD1 | TRBJ2-7 | TRBV7-8 | NA | TGTGCCAGCAGCTTTGGACAGGGGGGAACCTGGACATTCTACGAGCAGTACTTC | CASSFGQGGTWTFYEQYF
TRBD1 | TRBJ1-2 | TRBV4-3 | few | TGCGCCAGCAGCCCGTTGGACAGGGCGCGTGGCTACACCTTC | CASSPLDRARGYTF
NA | TRBJ1-5 | TRBV28 | NA | TGTGCCAGCAGTTTAGCGGATCAGCCCCAGCATTTT | CASSLADQPQHF
TRBD1 | TRBJ1-6 | TRBV30 | NA | TGTGCCTGGAGTCTCACCGCCCACAGGACAGGGGAGGATTCACCCCTCCACTTT | CAWSLTAHRTGEDSPLHF
NA | TRBJ1-1 | TRBV4-1 | NA | TGCGCCAGCAGCCACCGGAAGGCAGGGAACACTGAAGCTTTCTTT | CASSHRKAGNTEAFF
NA | TRBJ2-7 | TRBV6-5 | few | TGTGCCAGCAGTGGGGGGAAGGCCGGTTTCTACGAGCAGTACTTC | CASSGGKAGFYEQYF
NA | TRBJ2-7 | TRBV30 | NA | TGTGCCTGTCGACAAGTACGGGGGTACTCCTACGAGCAGTACTTC | CACRQVRGYSYEQYF
TRBD2 | TRBJ2-1 | TRBV27 | NA | TGTGCCAGCAGTTCCCTCGGACTCAAGCGGGGGTCCTACAATGAGCAGTTCTTC | CASSSLGLKRGSYNEQFF
NA | TRBJ2-7 | TRBV6-1 | NA | TGTGCCAGCAGTGGTAGGGGAAGCTCCTACGAGCAGTACTTC | CASSGRGSSYEQYF
NA | TRBJ2-7 | TRBV6-6 | NA | TGTGCCAGCAGTTATTTTTCACAGGAGCCCTACGAGCAGTACTTC | CASSYFSQEPYEQYF
NA | TRBJ1-4 | TRBV5-4 | NA | TGTGCCAGCAGCGGTACGCCCGGGTTTAATGAAAAACTGTTTTTT | CASSGTPGFNEKLFF
NA | TRBJ2-3 | TRBV4-3 | NA | TGCGCCAGCAGCCAAGATTTGGTGGGAGTCGGGACAGATACGCAGTATTTT | CASSQDLVGVGTDTQYF
TRBD1 | TRBJ1-4 | TRBV2 | NA | TGTGCCAGCAGTGAATTCGGGACAGGGGGCTGGTCGAATGAAAAACTGTTTTTT | CASSEFGTGGWSNEKLFF
TRBD1 | TRBJ2-3 | TRBV28 | NA | TGTGCCAGCAGTCAAACCGGGACAGGTGACACAGATACGCAGTATTTT | CASSQTGTGDTDTQYF
NA | TRBJ1-4 | TRBV7-2 | NA | TGTGCCAGCAGCTTAGGGTCGGGTGAAAAACTGTTTTTT | CASSLGSGEKLFF
TRBD2 | TRBJ2-7 | TRBV5-4 | NA | TGTGCCAGCAGTGACTGGGGGGGATACTACGAGCAGTACTTC | CASSDWGGYYEQYF
TRBD1 | TRBJ2-2 | TRBV10-3 | few | TGTGCCATCAGTGATTTGACAGGGCGGGCGGGCACCGGGGAGCTGTTTTTT | CAISDLTGRAGTGELFF
NA | TRBJ2-1 | TRBV11-3 | few | TGTGCCAGCAGCTTAGATGTTAGCAGAGTCGATGAGCAGTTCTTC | CASSLDVSRVDEQFF
NA | TRBJ1-3 | TRBV5-1 | few | TGCGCCAGCAGCTTGGTGGCAGGGGAAGGATCTGGAAACACCATATATTTT | CASSLVAGEGSGNTIYF
TRBD2 | TRBJ2-5 | TRBV7-9 | NA | TGTGCCAGCAGCCTCGAAGCCGGGACTAGCGGAAATACCCAGTACTTC | CASSLEAGTSGNTQYF
NA | TRBJ1-4 | TRBV29-1 | once | TGCAGCGCAAAGTATTCAGATGAAAAACTGTTTTTT | CSAKYSDEKLFF
NA | TRBJ2-1 | TRBV25-1 | NA | TGTGCCAGCAGTAAGACTAGTTACAATGAGCAGTTCTTC | CASSKTSYNEQFF
TRBD2 | TRBJ2-7 | TRBV5-5 | NA | TGTGCCAGCAGCTTGCGGGGGGGGCAGGGGACCTACGAGCAGTACTTC | CASSLRGGQGTYEQYF
NA | TRBJ2-1 | TRBV30 | NA | NA | CAWSLGTGSGYNEQFF
TRBD1 | TRBJ2-3 | TRBV6-4 | NA | TGTGCCAGCAGTGACTCGACAGGGGGCGCAGATACGCAGTATTTT | CASSDSTGGADTQYF
TRBD1 | TRBJ2-6 | TRBV5-4 | NA | TGTGCCAGCAGCTTGGCCGTTAGGTCAGGGGGCATCTCTGGGGCCAACGTCCTGACTTTC | CASSLAVRSGGISGANVLTF
NA | TRBJ1-4 | TRBV4-3 | NA | TGCGCCAGCAGCCAAGATCGTTCGGAGATGCTCGCAACTAATGAAAAACTGTTTTTT | CASSQDRSEMLATNEKLFF
TRBD1 | TRBJ2-3 | TRBV10-3 | NA | TGTGCCACGGGCCGGGACAGGGGGTTGATCGGGCAGTATTTT | CATGRDRGLIGQYF
NA | TRBJ2-3 | TRBV2 | NA | TGTGCCAGCAGGGACCTATATACAGGATCTAGCACAGATACGCAGTATTTT | CASRDLYTGSSTDTQYF
NA | TRBJ1-2 | TRBV7-2 | NA | TGTGCCAGCAGCCTTGACAGGTTTGGCTATGGCTACACCTTC | CASSLDRFGYGYTF
TRBD2 | TRBJ2-5 | TRBV4-3 | NA | TGCGCCAGCAGCCAAAGACTAGCGGAGATGGTTGAGACCCAGTACTTC | CASSQRLAEMVETQYF
TRBD1 | TRBJ2-3 | TRBV27 | NA | TGTGCCAGCCAAACAGGGGGAGCGGCAGATACGCAGTATTTT | CASQTGGAADTQYF
NA | TRBJ1-2 | TRBV5-5 | few | TGTGCCAGCAGCATGCCAGACTGGATGGGTGGCTACACCTTC | CASSMPDWMGGYTF
TRBD1 | TRBJ1-3 | TRBV18 | once | TGTGCCAGCTCACCCACCGGACAGGGCGCCTCTGGAAACACCATATATTTT | CASSPTGQGASGNTIYF
TRBD2 | TRBJ2-7 | TRBV7-9 | NA | TGTGCCAGCAGCTTTGGCGGGGGCTCCTACGAGCAGTACTTC | CASSFGGGSYEQYF
TRBD2 | TRBJ2-3 | TRBV7-3 | NA | TGTGCCAGCAGCCCGCTAGCGGACACAGATACGCAGTATTTT | CASSPLADTDTQYF